This entry describes one TCR beta chain. The antigen is unknown. Specified time point: week 23, last vaccination. The content of each vaccine dose was 300 ug of mutant IDH1 20-mer peptide, and topical imiquimod accompanied it. CDR1 and CDR2 from the germline V gene are SQVTM and ANQGSEA. The CDR3 is 13 amino acids. V lost 5 bases and J lost 3, with 13 bases in between. The sample comes from a study of a mutant IDH1 vaccine in newly diagnosed glioma. Overall study context: Treated patients had a mean age of about 44 years and a sex split that was roughly 60% male and 37.5% female.

This table comes from immunoSEQ multiplex PCR, and its TCRdb copy is limited to in-frame clones, with some not included. The sample includes approximately 81,000 clones, roughly 85% of them seen just once. The material sequenced was PBMCs, taken from a glioma patient whose treatment included an IDH1 peptide vaccine. This clonotype was obtained from a man aged 25 to 40 with glioma. Some clones in this sample may be carry-over from other donors' samples. The V call is TRBV29-1, the J call TRBJ1-1, with D perhaps matching TRBD1 (5 bases). CDR3: CSVLEGTYTEAFF. CDR3 in DNA: TGCAGCGTTTTAGAGGGGACCTACACTGAAGCTTTCTTT.